This section outlines one TCR beta chain sequence together with its context. Germline CDR1 and CDR2: ENHRY and SYGVKD. The V segment lost 6 bases and the J segment 1 base; nucleotides outside the gene matches: 5. This CDR3 contains 17 residues. Study processing details: Amplification of reference gene primers was used by the study to estimate nucleated cell counts. TCRdb's table, derived via immunoSEQ multiplex PCR, lists solely in-frame clones and lacks some. V, J and clone size are those of that table, while D and trimming were read from the DNA. The data contain 95,000 or so clones, about four fifths of them singletons. The data originate from a study of blood T cell repertoires in COVID-19. For the study at large: The study drew acute and convalescent COVID-19 samples from the United States, Italy and Spain. The analysed material was cDNA or gDNA that came from T cells, B-cell-depleted T cells, or PBMCs.

The receptor's source is a human donor in a cohort sampled during active COVID-19. The sequenced sample consisted of peripheral blood. The J gene is TRBJ2-6, the V gene TRBV10-3, with 11 bases that match TRBD1. The CDR3 is CAIRPGQGGSGANVLTF. DNA of the CDR3: TGTGCCATCAGACCGGGACAGGGGGGGTCTGGGGCCAACGTCCTGACTTTC.